This T cell receptor (beta chain) was recovered during a study of graft-versus-host responses after intestinal transplantation. Study in general: Anti-thymocyte globulin induction preceded roughly 3 years of tacrolimus and steroid maintenance in all recipients.

TCRdb's table, derived via immunoSEQ multiplex PCR, lists solely in-frame clones and lacks some. The sample has under 150,000 clones, approximately 95% seen once. Germline CDR1 is MNHEY and CDR2 is SMNVEV (reference sequence). This CDR3 contains 13 residues. V was clipped by 5 bases and J by 8 bases, with 15 bases between them. Study-wide results and limits: Graft-donor T cell macrochimerism in patients accompanied high graft-versus-host to host-versus-graft clonal ratios in allografts.

In the case of this clone: Its specificity is not known.

The source is a human donor who received an intestinal transplant. The V call is TRBV27, the J call TRBJ1-2; no definite D call. The source was unstimulated CD8+ T cells sorted from spleen or lymph node cells, collected before intestinal transplant. Here the CDR3 DNA reads TGTGCCAGCAGTCCGACCTCAGCCCACGGCTACACCTTC. It yields the protein CASSPTSAHGYTF.